This T cell receptor (beta chain) was sequenced for a study of blood T cell repertoires in COVID-19. The V segment lost 6 bases and the J segment 16 bases; nucleotides outside the gene matches: 7. This CDR3 comprises 11 residues. Looked up from germline, CDR1 is SNHLY and CDR2 is FYNNEI. Source study methods: For nucleated cells, counts were estimated from reference gene primer amplification. Data came from immunoSEQ multiplex PCR; TCRdb stores just in-frame clones and leaves some out. That table is the source of V, J and clone size, and D and trimming were worked out from the DNA. This table holds about 190,000 clones, about three quarters found once.

The chain joins TRBV2 to TRBJ2-1, with 9 bases that match TRBD1. This TCR was sampled from a woman of 80 years or more with active or convalescent COVID-19. The sequenced sample was peripheral blood. As DNA, the CDR3 is TGTGCCAGCAGCTTAGGACAGGGGAACTTCTTC. Translating gives CASSLGQGNFF.